This TCR beta chain was sequenced for a study of blood T cells in healthy people across ages. Turning to the study itself: Roughly one uniquely barcoded beta molecule per two T cells was captured. The study's findings and limits: Long-lived donors carried more naive CD4+ cells and greater diversity than aged donors.

Primed by a sample-barcoded 5' primer and a J-beta primer mix, a second PCR proceeded for 7 to 11 cycles. TCRdb passed the 5' RACE reads through MiXCR, listing each CDR3 protein once. In the table there are hundreds of thousands of distinct CDR3 sequences, 25% to 30% of which are singletons. V was pared by 1 base and J by 7 bases, with 3 bases between. Germline V gene lookup returns CDR1 SGHDN and CDR2 FVKESK. The CDR3 runs 11 residues. Note on this clonotype: Antigen: not known.

The sample consisted of blood. The clonotype was recovered from a woman older than 75 in good health. V usage is TRBV14 and J usage is TRBJ2-3; D is unresolved. The DNA of the CDR3 is TGTGCCAGCAGCCAAGCCTATACGCAGTATTTT. The encoded protein is CASSQAYTQYF.